This T cell receptor beta chain was documented in a study of beta chain features in type 1 diabetes. Overall study: Cell yields, gender and age were similar in healthy donors and patients. The study, taken as a whole, reports: Moderate but significant shortening of TCRB CDR3s was recorded in all four CD4+ subsets from Type 1 diabetes patients.

By way of CD45RO/CCR7/CD25/CD127/CD95/CD27, the CD4+ regulatory, stem cell-like memory, central memory and naive cells were sorted. Purity (above 95%) was reached by all sorted populations. A word on this clone: Antigen unknown.

The investigators reverse transcribed all of the isolated RNA, so they sequenced expressed TCRB transcripts. Naive, central memory and regulatory T cell samples yielded around 3.6 million reads on average. Sequencing used immunoSEQ multiplex PCR; TCRdb keeps in-frame clones, though not all of them. The data hold roughly 250,000 clones, with about a fifth observed a single time. The CDR3 sequence is 14 residues long. Germline V gene sequence: CDR1 MNHEY, CDR2 SMNVEV (reference sequence). Trimming removed 5 bases at V and 7 bases at J, with 17 bases between. The sample consisted of naive CD4+ T cells from blood. The genes are TRBV27 and TRBJ1-2; tentatively, D is TRBD1 (6 bases). This receptor was identified in a woman aged 40 to 50 with type 1 diabetes. The CDR3 DNA follows: TGTGCCAGCAGTCCTACGGGGGGGCGCCGTGGCTACACCTTC. Amino acids: CASSPTGGRRGYTF.